This T cell receptor beta chain was recovered during a study of tumor-infiltrating lymphocytes in primary liver carcinoma. Study in general: Sample counts of productive TCRbeta reads spanned roughly 3.5 to 8 million; these counts were similar across tissue types.

The researchers produced TCR beta cDNA from roughly 500 ng total RNA with a constant-region primer. ARM-PCR was slightly modified, and three nested multiplex PCR rounds with it gave rise to the TCR beta libraries. The first two PCR rounds used TRBV1-TRBV30 forward primers with a C-beta reverse primer, roughly 10 cycles each. TCRdb redid the calling of the multiplex PCR reads with MiXCR, one entry per CDR3 protein. Counted here are some 180,000 distinct CDR3 sequences, about 60% occurring once; the ten biggest clones make up 65% to 80%. Note on this clonotype: Antigen: not known. Compared with germline, one end of the junction differs, possibly owing to a read error.

Findings and limits, study-wide: Tumors had a top-250-clone fraction that was significantly higher than blood (p = 0.039).

The CDR3 totals 18 residues. Germline CDR1 SGHAT, CDR2 FQNNGV. Alongside blood RNA obtained from unsorted whole blood, germline DNA was also extracted. The rearrangement joins TRBV11-2 to TRBJ2-6; 8 nucleotides agree with TRBD1. Sequenced: peripheral blood. This TCR was recovered from a middle-aged man with primary liver carcinoma and hepatitis B virus infection. The CDR3 loop reads CATSRRTGFVSGANFLTF. The CDR3 nucleotides are TGTGCCACCAGCCGACGGACAGGGTTTGTGTCTGGGGCCAACTTCCTGACTTTC. The variable domain in full, with the rest retrieved from reference TRBV11-2 and TRBJ2-6, is EAGVAQSPRYKIIEKRQSVAFWCNPISGHATLYWYQQILGQGPKLLIQFQNNGVVDDSQLPKDRFSAERLKGVDSTLKIQPAKLEDSAVYLCATSRRTGFVSGANFLTFGAGSRLTVL.